This T cell receptor (beta chain) was sequenced during a study of T cells in Graves' hyperthyroidism and ophthalmopathy. V dropped 6 bases and J dropped 2 bases, with 14 bases sitting between them. The CDR3 is 14 amino acids. CDR1 and CDR2 from the germline V gene are MRHNA and SNTAGT. Amplification of TCR beta CDR3 regions was performed using RNA transcripts as template. The HTBI primer set was used in a first-round RT-PCR of the TCR CDR3. One entry per CDR3 protein results from TCRdb running MiXCR on the multiplex PCR reads. Seen here are more than 50,000 distinct CDR3 sequences, approximately 53% observed once, and the top ten hold approximately 3.3%.

The clonotype was recovered from a woman aged 60 to 75 with Graves' ophthalmopathy. Sequencing was performed on blood. This chain links TRBV6-4 with TRBJ2-7, with D possibly matching TRBD1 (6 bases). Here the CDR3 DNA reads TGTGCCAGCAGCAGCGACAGGTCTACCTACGAGCAGTACTTC. The encoded protein is CASSSDRSTYEQYF.